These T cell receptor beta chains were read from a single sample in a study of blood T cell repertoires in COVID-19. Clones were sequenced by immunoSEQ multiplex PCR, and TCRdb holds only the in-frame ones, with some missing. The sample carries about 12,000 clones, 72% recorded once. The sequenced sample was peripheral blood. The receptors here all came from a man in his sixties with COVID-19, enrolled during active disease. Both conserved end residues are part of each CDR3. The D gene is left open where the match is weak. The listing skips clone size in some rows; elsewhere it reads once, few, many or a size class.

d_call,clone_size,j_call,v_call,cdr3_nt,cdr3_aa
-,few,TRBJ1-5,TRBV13,TGTGCCAGCAGTTTACGACAGGATCAGCCCCAGCATTTT,CASSLRQDQPQHF
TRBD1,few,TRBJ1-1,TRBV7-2,TGTGCCAGCAGCCCGTTCTCGGGACAGGGGACTGAAGCTTTCTTT,CASSPFSGQGTEAFF
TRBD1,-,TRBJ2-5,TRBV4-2,TGTGCCAGCAGCCCAACCCCGGGACAGGGGGCGCATTCGGTCGTGACCCAGTACTTC,CASSPTPGQGAHSVVTQYF
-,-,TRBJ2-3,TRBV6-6,TGTGCCAGCAGTTCCCCCGGGGAGGGCACAGATACGCAGTATTTT,CASSSPGEGTDTQYF
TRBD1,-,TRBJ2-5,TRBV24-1,TGTGCCACCAGTGATCCGGCCGGGACAGGGAAACAAGAGACCCAGTACTTC,CATSDPAGTGKQETQYF
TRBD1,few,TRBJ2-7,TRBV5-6,TGTGCCAGCAGCTTGGCAGGGGGACCCTACGAGCAGTACTTC,CASSLAGGPYEQYF
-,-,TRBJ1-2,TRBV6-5,TGTGCCAGCAGTTACTCGTATAGGACAGCGAACTATGGCTACACCTTC,CASSYSYRTANYGYTF
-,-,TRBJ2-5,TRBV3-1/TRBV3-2,TGTGCCAGCAGCCACGCTCAGGGGAGGGATCAAGAGACCCAGTACTTC,CASSHAQGRDQETQYF
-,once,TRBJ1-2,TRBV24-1,TGTGCCACCAGTGATCGTACTAACTATGGCTACACCTTC,CATSDRTNYGYTF
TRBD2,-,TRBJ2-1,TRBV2,TGTGCCAGTACTAGCGGGGCCTCCTACAATGAGCAGTTCTTC,CASTSGASYNEQFF
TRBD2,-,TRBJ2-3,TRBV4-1,TGCGCCAGCAGCCAAGATCTCAGGGCGGGGGGTAACACAGATACGCAGTATTTT,CASSQDLRAGGNTDTQYF
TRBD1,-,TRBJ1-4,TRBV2,TGTGCCAGCAACGCAGGGGGCGCACCTAATGAAAAACTGTTTTTT,CASNAGGAPNEKLFF
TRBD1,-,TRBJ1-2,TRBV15,TGTGCCACCAGCAGAGATACCCACTACAGGGGGCCTAACTATGGCTACACCTTC,CATSRDTHYRGPNYGYTF
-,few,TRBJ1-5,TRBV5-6,TGTGCCAGCAGCCCCGCGGAGCACAGGGATGCCCAGCATTTT,CASSPAEHRDAQHF
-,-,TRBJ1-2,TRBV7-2,TGTGCCAGCAGCTTACAGGGCGGGGGAGTCTATGGCTACACCTTC,CASSLQGGGVYGYTF
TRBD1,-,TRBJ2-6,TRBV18,TGTGCCAGCTCAGTGACAGGGGACTCTGGGGCCAACGTCCTGACTTTC,CASSVTGDSGANVLTF
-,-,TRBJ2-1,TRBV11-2,TGTGCCAGCAGCTTAGAGGGTTTTCTAGCGACCTCCTACAATGAGCAGTTCTTC,CASSLEGFLATSYNEQFF
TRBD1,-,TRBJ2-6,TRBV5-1,TGCGCCAGCAGCTATACCCCCGGGACAGGGGGTACTGGGGCCAACGTCCTGACTTTC,CASSYTPGTGGTGANVLTF
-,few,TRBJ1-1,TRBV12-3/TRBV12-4,TGTGCCAGCAGTTTAGGACCGGGAACTGAAGCTTTCTTT,CASSLGPGTEAFF
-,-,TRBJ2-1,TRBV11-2,TGTGCCAGCAGCCCGTATGACAATGAGCAGTTCTTC,CASSPYDNEQFF
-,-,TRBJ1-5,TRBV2,TGTGCCAGCAGCCACCGGACTAAACGCGTATATAGCAATCAGCCCCAGCATTTT,CASSHRTKRVYSNQPQHF
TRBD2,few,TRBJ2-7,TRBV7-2,TGTGCCAGCAGCTTAACTAGCGGGGGGTCATCCTACGAGCAGTACTTC,CASSLTSGGSSYEQYF
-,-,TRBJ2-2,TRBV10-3,TGTGCCATCGCGGACAGCTTGAACACCGGGGAGCTGTTTTTT,CAIADSLNTGELFF
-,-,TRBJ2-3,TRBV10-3,TGTGCCATCAGTGAAGGGGTTTTGGACACAGATACGCAGTATTTT,CAISEGVLDTDTQYF
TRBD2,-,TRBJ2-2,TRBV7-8,TGTGCCAGCAGCTACCCCGGGACTAGCAGGAACACCGGGGAGCTGTTTTTT,CASSYPGTSRNTGELFF
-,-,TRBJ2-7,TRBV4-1,TGCGCCAGCAGCCAAGTCCCCCTCTCCTACGAGCAGTACTTC,CASSQVPLSYEQYF
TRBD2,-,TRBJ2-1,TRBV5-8,TGTGCCAGCAGCTTAAGATCCAGCGGGAGGGCCAGCTACAATGAGCAGTTCTTC,CASSLRSSGRASYNEQFF
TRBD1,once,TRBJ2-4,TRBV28,TGTGCCAGCAGTCTACAGGGGTCAGCCAAAAACATTCAGTACTTC,CASSLQGSAKNIQYF
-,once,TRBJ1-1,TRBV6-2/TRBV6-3,TGTGCCAGCAGTTACTTTACAGGGTCATTGGTGAACACTGAAGCTTTCTTT,CASSYFTGSLVNTEAFF
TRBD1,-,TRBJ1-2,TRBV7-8,TGTGCCAGCAGCCCGGGCAACAGGGGATTCTATGGCTACACCTTC,CASSPGNRGFYGYTF
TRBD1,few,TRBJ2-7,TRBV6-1,TGTGCCAGCAGTGAAGACGGGACAGGGTCCAACGAGCAGTACTTC,CASSEDGTGSNEQYF
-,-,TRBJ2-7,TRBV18,TGTGCCAGCTCGGGGAGCTCCTACGAGCAGTACTTC,CASSGSSYEQYF
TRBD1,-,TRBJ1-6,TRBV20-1,TGCAGTGCTAGTAATCCCACAGGGGGTTCACCCCTCCACTTT,CSASNPTGGSPLHF
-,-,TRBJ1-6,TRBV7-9,TGTGCCAGCAGCTCCGAGTATAATTCACCCCTCCACTTT,CASSSEYNSPLHF
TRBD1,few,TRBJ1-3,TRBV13,TGTGCCAGCAGCCGTAGCGGACAGGGAACGGACACCATATATTTT,CASSRSGQGTDTIYF
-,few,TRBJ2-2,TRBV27,TGTGCCAGCAGCTCAGTAGGGGTCCTCGGGGAGCTGTTTTTT,CASSSVGVLGELFF
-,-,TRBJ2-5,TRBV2,TGTGCCAGCAGTCCCTACGGTACGGAGACCCAGTACTTC,CASSPYGTETQYF
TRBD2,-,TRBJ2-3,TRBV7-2,TGTGCCAGCAGTCCAGGACTAGCCAGGACAGATACGCAGTATTTT,CASSPGLARTDTQYF
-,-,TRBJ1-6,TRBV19,TGTGCCAGTAGGGAACAGGAGAATTCACCCCTCCACTTT,CASREQENSPLHF
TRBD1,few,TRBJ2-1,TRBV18,TGTGCCAGCTCACCATACAGGGGAAATGAGCAGTTCTTC,CASSPYRGNEQFF
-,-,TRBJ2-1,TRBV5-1,TGCGCCAGCAGCTTGTACGGGGTTCTCGTTTACGAGCAGTTCTTC,CASSLYGVLVYEQFF
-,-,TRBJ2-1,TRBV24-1,TGTGCCACCAGTGACCGCCGCTGGCGGGGGCCTTACAATGAGCAGTTCTTC,CATSDRRWRGPYNEQFF
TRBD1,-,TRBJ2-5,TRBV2,TGTGCCAGCAACCCCCGCTGGGGACAGCCGCGCCAAGAGACCCAGTACTTC,CASNPRWGQPRQETQYF
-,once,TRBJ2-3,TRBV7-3,TGTGCCAGCAGCTTATCTTACGAGATTCCAGATACGCAGTATTTT,CASSLSYEIPDTQYF
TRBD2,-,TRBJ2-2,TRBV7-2,TGTGCCAGCAGCGGAAAGGGACTAGCGGGGGGCGGCACCGGGGAGCTGTTTTTT,CASSGKGLAGGGTGELFF
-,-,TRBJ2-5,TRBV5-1,TGCGCCAGCAGCCCCTCCACGGCGGGGGAGACCCAGTACTTC,CASSPSTAGETQYF
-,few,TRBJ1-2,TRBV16,TGTGCCAGCAGCCAATCTAGACAGATCCCTGTCTACACCTTC,CASSQSRQIPVYTF
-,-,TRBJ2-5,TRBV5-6,TGTGCCAGCAGCCTTAGAGAGACCCAGTACTTC,CASSLRETQYF
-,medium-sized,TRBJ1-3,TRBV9,TGTGCCAGCAGCCTGAAGTTGGGCTCCCCGAACCCTGGAAACACCATATATTTT,CASSLKLGSPNPGNTIYF
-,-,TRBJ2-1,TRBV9,TGTGCCAGCCGAACCGAGGCACATCCCCTCTACAATGAGCAGTTCTTC,CASRTEAHPLYNEQFF
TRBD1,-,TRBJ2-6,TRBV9,TGTGCCAGCAGCGTTTCGACAGGGTTTTCTGGGGCCAACGTCCTGACTTTC,CASSVSTGFSGANVLTF
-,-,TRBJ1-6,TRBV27,TGTGCCAGCAGTGAGCAGGGGCTAAATTCACCCCTCCACTTT,CASSEQGLNSPLHF
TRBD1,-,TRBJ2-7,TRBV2,TGTGCCAGCAGGGACAGGTACCTACCCTCCGGCCACGAGCAGTACTTC,CASRDRYLPSGHEQYF
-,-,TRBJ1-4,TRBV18,TGTGCCAGCTCACCCTGGGAGAGTGAAAAACTGTTTTTT,CASSPWESEKLFF
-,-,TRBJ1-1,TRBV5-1,TGCGCCAGCAGCTTGTTCGGGGAACTGAACACTGAAGCTTTCTTT,CASSLFGELNTEAFF
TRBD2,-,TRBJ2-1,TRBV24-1,TGTGCCACCAGTGACACGGGACTAGCGGACGGAAATGAGCAGTTCTTC,CATSDTGLADGNEQFF
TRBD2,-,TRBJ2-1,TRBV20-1,TGCAGTGCTAGTCACCCCAGAAAGGAGCTAGCGGTTTACAATGAGCAGTTCTTC,CSASHPRKELAVYNEQFF